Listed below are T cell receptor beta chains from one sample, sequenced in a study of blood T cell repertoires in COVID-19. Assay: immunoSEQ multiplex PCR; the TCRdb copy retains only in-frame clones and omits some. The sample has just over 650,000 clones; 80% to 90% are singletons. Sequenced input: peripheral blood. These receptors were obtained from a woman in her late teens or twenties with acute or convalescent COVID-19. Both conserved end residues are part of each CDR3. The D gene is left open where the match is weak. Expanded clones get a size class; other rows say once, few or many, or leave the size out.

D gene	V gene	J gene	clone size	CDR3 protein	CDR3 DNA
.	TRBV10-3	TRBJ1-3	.	CAIRGPGTRSGNTIYF	TGTGCCATCAGGGGCCCCGGGACACGCTCTGGAAACACCATATATTTT
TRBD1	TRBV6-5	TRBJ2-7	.	CASSYGTGGYEQYF	TGTGCCAGCAGTTACGGGACAGGGGGCTACGAGCAGTACTTC
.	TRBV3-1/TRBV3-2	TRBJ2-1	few	CASSQDGDIYNEQFF	TGTGCCAGCAGCCAAGACGGGGACATATACAATGAGCAGTTCTTC
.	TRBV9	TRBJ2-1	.	CASSAQGAPYNEQFF	TGTGCCAGCAGCGCACAGGGAGCTCCCTACAATGAGCAGTTCTTC
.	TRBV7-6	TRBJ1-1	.	CASSRGGVQNTEAFF	TGTGCCAGCAGCCGGGGGGGGGTTCAGAACACTGAAGCTTTCTTT
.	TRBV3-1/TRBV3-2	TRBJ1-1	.	CASRPRGRGNTEAFF	TGTGCCAGCAGACCCCGGGGTCGGGGGAACACTGAAGCTTTCTTT
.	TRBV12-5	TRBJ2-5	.	CASGWNLGQQETQYF	TGTGCTAGTGGTTGGAACCTCGGACAGCAAGAGACCCAGTACTTC
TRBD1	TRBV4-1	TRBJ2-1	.	CASSQGDSIPREQFF	TGCGCCAGCAGCCAAGGGGACAGTATCCCCCGCGAGCAGTTCTTC
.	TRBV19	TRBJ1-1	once	CASSIEWGGTEAFF	TGTGCCAGTAGTATCGAGTGGGGGGGAACTGAAGCTTTCTTT
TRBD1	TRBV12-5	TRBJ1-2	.	CASGLVYRGTNYGYTF	TGTGCTAGTGGTTTGGTATACAGGGGAACTAACTATGGCTACACCTTC
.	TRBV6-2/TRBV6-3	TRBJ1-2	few	CASSPSSWTYSF	TGTGCCAGCAGTCCCTCTTCGTGGACATATTCCTTC
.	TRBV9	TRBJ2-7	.	CASTRGGNGLEQYF	TGTGCCAGCACCAGAGGAGGCAACGGCCTCGAGCAGTACTTC
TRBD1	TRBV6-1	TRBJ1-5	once	CASSELKGQGFNRPQHF	TGTGCCAGCAGTGAATTAAAGGGACAGGGTTTCAATCGGCCCCAGCATTTT
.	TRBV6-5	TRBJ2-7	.	CASSPDPGSFYEQYF	TGTGCCAGCAGTCCTGATCCGGGATCCTTCTACGAGCAGTACTTC
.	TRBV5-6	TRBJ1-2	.	CASSSAGRATLGKF	TGTGCCAGCAGCTCCGCGGGACGGGCGACTCTTGGGAAATTC
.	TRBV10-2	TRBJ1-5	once	CASSPPGAGQPQHF	TGCGCCAGCAGCCCGCCGGGCGCGGGTCAGCCCCAGCATTTT
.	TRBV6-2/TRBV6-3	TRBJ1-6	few	CASSYFVGAMRGDSPLHF	TGTGCCAGCAGTTACTTCGTCGGGGCAATGCGCGGGGATTCACCCCTCCACTTT
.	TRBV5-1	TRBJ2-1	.	CASSFRGGYSEQFF	TGCGCCAGCAGCTTCAGGGGAGGGTACAGTGAGCAGTTCTTC
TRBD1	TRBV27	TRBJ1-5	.	CASSPGQGGNQPQHF	TGTGCCAGCAGCCCCGGACAGGGAGGCAATCAGCCCCAGCATTTT
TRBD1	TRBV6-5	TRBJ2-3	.	CASSTGQGRNTQYF	TGTGCCAGCAGTACCGGACAGGGGCGGAATACGCAGTATTTT
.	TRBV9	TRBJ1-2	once	CASSLQGSGGYTF	TGTGCCAGCAGCCTTCAGGGTTCCGGTGGCTACACCTTC
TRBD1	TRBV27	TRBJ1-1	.	CASSPRDRGMTEAFF	TGTGCCAGCAGTCCCCGCGACAGGGGAATGACTGAAGCTTTCTTT
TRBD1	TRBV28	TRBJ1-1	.	CASRDRGSTMNTEAFF	TGTGCCAGCCGGGACAGGGGGTCCACCATGAACACTGAAGCTTTCTTT
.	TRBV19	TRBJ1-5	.	CASSFTGLGGNQPQHF	TGTGCCAGTAGTTTCACAGGGCTTGGGGGCAATCAGCCCCAGCATTTT